Following are 10 T cell receptor beta chains from one sample sequenced in a study of cytomegalovirus exposure and HLA in healthy donors. The PCR ran on 60 Vbeta and 13 Jbeta primers. TCRdb's copy holds only in-frame clones and misses some; the assay was immunoSEQ multiplex PCR. The sample has 100,000 to 150,000 clones; 83% are singletons. The sample taken for sequencing was PBMCs. These receptors originate from a girl aged 2 to 10 in good health and CMV-seronegative.

The chain couples TRBV30 to TRBJ2-3; TRBD2 is a possible D gene (6 bases). In germline, CDR1 is GTSNPN, CDR2 SVGIG (reference sequence). This CDR3 has 15 residues. V dropped 2 bases and J dropped 3 bases, with 15 bases sitting between them. CDR3 amino acids: CAWSLRRGGTDTQYF. CDR3 nucleotide sequence: TGTGCCTGGAGTTTGAGGAGGGGAGGTACAGATACGCAGTATTTT.

The chain carries TRBV18 and TRBJ1-4; 8 bases fit TRBD1. Unmatched junction bases numbered 5, after V lost 5 bases and J lost 3 bases. The CDR3 covers 15 residues. Germline V gene sequence: CDR1 KGHSH, CDR2 LQKENI. The CDR3 DNA is TGTGCCAGCTCAATAGGACAGGGCCCTAATGAAAAACTGTTTTTT. It codes for CASSIGQGPNEKLFF.

V and J are TRBV27 and TRBJ1-5, with 7 positions matching TRBD1. Germline-derived CDR1 and CDR2 are MNHEY and SMNVEV (reference sequence). The V gene end was trimmed by 8 bases and the J gene end by 5 bases; junction bases not matched to a gene: 9. The CDR3 spans 14 residues. CDR3 amino acids: CASSGTDDHQPQHF. CDR3 sequence (DNA): TGTGCCAGCTCCGGGACAGACGATCATCAGCCCCAGCATTTT.

The rearrangement joins TRBV2 to TRBJ2-5, with a tentative D call TRBD1 (5 bases). The germline V gene has CDR1 SNHLY and CDR2 FYNNEI. The CDR3 extends over 12 amino acids. V shed 8 bases and J shed 1 base, with 8 bases lying between them. CDR3 loop: CASLTGQETQYF. The CDR3 DNA reads as TGTGCCAGCCTCACAGGCCAAGAGACCCAGTACTTC.

V gene TRBV29-1 combines with J gene TRBJ2-7; D is possibly TRBD1 (6 bases). CDR3 size: 14 residues. The V gene's germline CDR1 is SQVTM and CDR2 ANQGSEA. V lost 4 bases to trimming and J lost 3 bases, with 16 bases between them. The CDR3 DNA is TGCAGCGTTGCTTCAGGGGTAGGGGGCTACGAGCAGTACTTC. Protein product: CSVASGVGGYEQYF.

The chain uses TRBV7-2 and TRBJ2-1, with TRBD2 as a possible D gene (6 bases). The V gene's germline CDR1 is SGHTA and CDR2 FQGNSA. The CDR3 totals 14 residues. The germline V and J ends were trimmed by 3 bases and 6 bases, with 12 bases remaining between them. The CDR3 sequence is CASSLPSAGNEQFF. The DNA of the CDR3 is TGTGCCAGCAGCTTGCCTAGCGCTGGCAATGAGCAGTTCTTC.

V gene TRBV30 combines with J gene TRBJ1-1; D ambiguous. V lost 5 bases to trimming and J lost 0 bases, with 10 bases between them. The germline gives CDR1 GTSNPN, CDR2 SVGIG (reference sequence). The CDR3 extends over 13 amino acids. CDR3 nucleotide sequence: TGTGCCTGGGACTTCGCGCTGAACACTGAAGCTTTCTTT. Encoded protein: CAWDFALNTEAFF.

The table lists this clone with a few counts. The chain links TRBV7-9 to TRBJ1-4; no clear D. This CDR3 is 16 amino acids long. V lost 5 bases to trimming and J lost 3 bases, with 16 bases between them. The germline gives CDR1 SEHNR, CDR2 FQNEAQ (reference sequence). Here the CDR3 DNA reads TGTGCCAGCAGCCCACCCTTGCGGGCAGCTAATGAAAAACTGTTTTTT. It yields the protein CASSPPLRAANEKLFF.

The chain has TRBV6-1 and TRBJ2-7; 14 nucleotides align to TRBD2. The CDR3 is 15 amino acids. Looked up from germline, CDR1 is MNHNS and CDR2 is SASEGT. After removal of 3 bases from V and 5 bases from J, the junction contained 3 bases not matched to a gene. The CDR3 region is CASSEGLAGAHEQYF. CDR3 in DNA: TGTGCCAGCAGTGAGGGACTAGCGGGAGCCCACGAGCAGTACTTC.

The chain couples TRBV6-1 to TRBJ2-7; 9 bases are a match to TRBD1. Germline CDR1 is MNHNS and CDR2 is SASEGT. J was trimmed by 5 bases and V by 2 bases; bases with no gene match: 7. CDR3 length equals 15 residues. As DNA, the CDR3 is TGTGCCAGCAGTGAAATGGGACAGGGTCTCCACGAGCAGTACTTC. It is translated as CASSEMGQGLHEQYF.